The next 23 T cell receptor beta chains were all read from a single sample in a study of blood T cell repertoires in COVID-19. The method was immunoSEQ multiplex PCR; TCRdb's version includes in-frame clones alone and lacks a portion of them. The sample has around 250,000 clones, around 84% seen once. Sequenced input: PBMCs or T cells enriched from blood (not recorded which). These receptors were taken from a woman between 45 and 60 years old who had recovered from COVID-19.

In this sample, this clone turned up once. The chain recombines TRBV28 with TRBJ1-4, with 8 bases matching TRBD1. The ends lost 3 bases at V and 2 bases at J; junction bases unmatched: 5. CDR1 MDHEN and CDR2 SYDVKM come from the germline V gene. This CDR3 is 16 amino acids long. The CDR3 region is CASSFSGGRTNEKLFF. The CDR3 nucleotides are TGTGCCAGCAGTTTCTCAGGGGGCCGGACTAATGAAAAACTGTTTTTT.

The chain employs TRBV28 and TRBJ2-7; D perhaps matches TRBD1 (5 bases). The V and J ends lost 4 bases and 3 bases respectively, with 16 bases between them. Germline assignment: CDR1 MDHEN and CDR2 SYDVKM. The CDR3 is made up of 15 amino acids. This CDR3 reads CASSSGWSRDYEQYF. The CDR3 DNA reads as TGTGCCAGCAGTTCCGGCTGGTCCAGGGACTACGAGCAGTACTTC.

The chain has TRBV5-1 and TRBJ2-1; 8 bases agree with TRBD2. This CDR3 has 15 amino acids. CDR1 SGHRS and CDR2 YFSETQ come from the germline V gene. V trimming: 4 bases; J trimming: 6 bases; junction bases outside the gene matches: 9. The DNA for the CDR3 is TGCGCCAGCAGCAACGGGACTAGTGTGAGCAATGAGCAGTTCTTC. Encoded protein: CASSNGTSVSNEQFF.

This clone was recorded a few times. This chain connects TRBV3-1 (or the pseudogene TRBV3-2) to TRBJ2-3, with TRBD2 matching 9 bases. The CDR3 extends over 16 amino acids. Germline lookup yields CDR1 LGHDT and CDR2 YNNKEL (reference sequence). The J segment lost 0 bases and the V segment lost 3 bases, leaving 4 bases of the junction unmatched. In DNA, the CDR3 is TGTGCCAGCAGCCAGTCTAGCGGGAAAAGCACAGATACGCAGTATTTT. Its protein is CASSQSSGKSTDTQYF.

This clone has more than one count but fewer than ten. The genes are TRBV6-1 and TRBJ2-7, with D possibly being TRBD2 (6 bases). CDR1 and CDR2 (germline): MNHNS, SASEGT. This CDR3 is built from 15 residues. V was clipped by 3 bases and J by 2 bases, with 14 bases between them. The CDR3 is CASSDGPGDTYEQYF. DNA for the CDR3: TGTGCCAGCAGTGATGGGCCGGGGGATACCTACGAGCAGTACTTC.

The chain couples TRBV7-9 to TRBJ1-5; weak D call: TRBD1 (5 bases). CDR1 is SEHNR and CDR2 is FQNEAQ in the germline V gene (reference sequence). V was cut by 5 bases and J by 0 bases, with 14 bases left in between. This CDR3 region has 16 residues. The CDR3 here is CASSPSTVYSNQPQHF. CDR3 in DNA: TGTGCCAGCAGCCCGTCGACAGTTTATAGCAATCAGCCCCAGCATTTT.

This rearrangement joins TRBV28 to TRBJ2-3; TRBD2 agrees at 10 bases. Germline lookup yields CDR1 MDHEN and CDR2 SYDVKM. The V segment lost 8 bases and the J segment 3 bases; nucleotides outside the gene matches: 8. CDR3 length: 15 amino acids. This CDR3 is CASSELAGGTDTQYF. The CDR3 coding sequence is TGTGCCAGCTCTGAGTTAGCGGGAGGAACAGATACGCAGTATTTT.

CDR3 in amino acids: CASSPGGGRAYEQYF. Written as DNA, the CDR3 is TGTGCCAGCAGTCCCGGGGGCGGGAGGGCCTACGAGCAGTACTTC. The chain uses TRBV27 and TRBJ2-7; 9 nucleotides line up with TRBD2. Germline V gene lookup returns CDR1 MNHEY and CDR2 SMNVEV (reference sequence). Unmatched junction bases numbered 7, after V lost 5 bases and J lost 2 bases. CDR3 size: 15 residues.

This chain connects TRBV18 to TRBJ1-1; 8 bases fit TRBD1. CDR1 and CDR2 (germline): KGHSH, LQKENI. The CDR3 sequence is 14 residues long. After removal of 3 bases from V and 10 bases from J, the junction contained 10 bases not matched to a gene. Written as DNA, the CDR3 is TGTGCCAGCTCACCCGAATTAGGACAGGGAGGAGCTTTCTTT. It specifies CASSPELGQGGAFF.

The V call is TRBV6-5, the J call TRBJ2-5, with 8 bases fitting TRBD1. The CDR3 has 15 amino acids. Germline V CDR1 and CDR2: MNHEY, SVGAGI. The J segment lost 1 base and the V segment lost 2 bases, leaving 3 bases of the junction unmatched. The CDR3, as DNA: TGTGCCAGCAGTTACAGGACAGGGTCCCAAGAGACCCAGTACTTC. Protein sequence: CASSYRTGSQETQYF.

CDR3: CSVDGTGGHGYTF. As DNA, the CDR3 is TGCAGCGTTGATGGCACAGGGGGCCATGGCTACACCTTC. V gene TRBV29-1 combines with J gene TRBJ1-2; 9 bases fit TRBD1. The CDR3 consists of 13 residues. Trimming removed 3 bases from V and 6 bases from J; junction bases left unmatched: 5. Germline-derived CDR1 and CDR2 are SQVTM and ANQGSEA. Using reference TRBV29-1 and TRBJ1-2 for the parts outside the CDR3, the full variable domain is SAVISQKPSRDICQRGTSLTIQCQVDSQVTMMFWYRQQPGQSLTLIATANQGSEATYESGFVIDKFPISRPNLTFSTLTVSNMSPEDSSIYLCSVDGTGGHGYTFGSGTRLTVV.

This chain joins TRBV2 and TRBJ2-1; 9 positions agree with TRBD1. The J segment lost 10 bases and the V segment lost 4 bases, leaving 8 bases of the junction unmatched. The CDR3 runs 14 residues. Germline CDR1 SNHLY, CDR2 FYNNEI. The CDR3 bases are TGTGCCAGCAGTGGGACAGGGGTGTATAGGGAGCAGTTCTTC. Protein sequence: CASSGTGVYREQFF.

The chain carries TRBV11-2 and TRBJ2-5; 8 bases match TRBD2. The CDR3 is 14 amino acids. V lost 1 base and J lost 9; bases outside the gene matches: 7. Germline-derived CDR1 and CDR2 are SGHAT and FQNNGV. CDR3 coding DNA: TGTGCCAGCAGCTTAGGACTAGCGTCCTTGCCCCAGTACTTC. As protein: CASSLGLASLPQYF.

The chain employs TRBV5-6 and TRBJ1-3, with a weak D call TRBD1 (5 bases). CDR1 and CDR2 from the germline V gene are SGHDT and YYEEEE. CDR3 length: 15 residues. Trimming stripped 0 bases from V and 0 bases from J, with 7 bases between. The CDR3 is CASSLGQISGNTIYF. CDR3 nucleotide sequence: TGTGCCAGCAGCTTGGGACAGATCTCTGGAAACACCATATATTTT.

V usage is TRBV2 and J usage is TRBJ2-1; the D gene is possibly TRBD2 (5 bases). V lost 9 bases to trimming and J lost 6 bases, with 18 bases between them. The CDR3 loop spans 14 amino acids. Germline values: CDR1 SNHLY, CDR2 FYNNEI. The chain's CDR3 is CASTEALRINEQFF. CDR3 DNA sequence: TGTGCCAGTACGGAGGCCCTACGGATCAATGAGCAGTTCTTC.

The gene calls are TRBV19 and TRBJ2-2; 13 nucleotides align to TRBD2. There are 23 residues in the CDR3. The germline V gene has CDR1 LNHDA and CDR2 SQIVND (reference sequence). V shed 6 bases, J shed 2 bases, and the junction held 24 bases outside the gene matches. The DNA of the CDR3 is TGTGCCAGTAGACCACTCTACCCCGGGACAGGGGGACTAGCGGGGTCTAACACCGGGGAGCTGTTTTTT. Its protein product is CASRPLYPGTGGLAGSNTGELFF.

The chain carries TRBV5-1 and TRBJ1-2; 9 bases agree with TRBD1. V was clipped by 3 bases and J by 4 bases; unmatched bases: 10. The CDR3 covers 16 residues. Germline CDR1 SGHRS, CDR2 YFSETQ. In DNA form, the CDR3 reads TGCGCCAGCAGCTCAGCTACGGGACAGGGAGTCTATGGCTACACCTTC. Its translation: CASSSATGQGVYGYTF.

The chain couples TRBV5-1 to TRBJ2-7, with 10 bases identical to TRBD2. The CDR3 covers 13 residues. V trimming: 6 bases; J trimming: 1 base; junction bases outside the gene matches: 1. CDR1 SGHRS and CDR2 YFSETQ come from the germline V gene. The chain's CDR3 is CASMGLASYEQYF. The CDR3 DNA reads as TGCGCCAGCATGGGACTAGCGTCCTACGAGCAGTACTTC.

The chain uses TRBV5-1 and TRBJ1-6; D is perhaps TRBD1 (5 bases). Deletions cut 4 bases from V and 10 bases from J, with 18 bases between. This CDR3 is 15 amino acids long. The germline V gene has CDR1 SGHRS and CDR2 YFSETQ. The CDR3 is CASSPLWGEDSPLHF. The CDR3 coding sequence is TGCGCCAGCAGCCCCCTATGGGGGGAGGACTCACCCCTCCACTTT.

The CDR3 bases are TGTGCCACCAGTGACAGGGACACCACGAACACCGGGGAGCTGTTTTTT. This sequence encodes CATSDRDTTNTGELFF. The chain combines TRBV24-1 with TRBJ2-2, with a tentative D call TRBD1 (6 bases). V was pared by 4 bases and J by 0 bases, with 11 bases between. This CDR3 has 16 residues. Looked up from germline, CDR1 is KGHDR and CDR2 is SFDVKD.

The chain couples TRBV30 to TRBJ2-4; 9 bases map to TRBD2. V dropped 3 bases and J dropped 5; count of bases not matched to a gene: 8. This CDR3 has 15 residues. CDR1 GTSNPN and CDR2 SVGIG come from the germline V gene (reference sequence). This CDR3 is CAWSRGTSSQNIQYF. The CDR3 DNA reads as TGTGCCTGGAGCCGCGGGACTAGCAGTCAAAACATTCAGTACTTC.

This chain connects TRBV28 to TRBJ1-2; D is ambiguous. Trimming cost V 2 bases and J 8 bases, with 12 bases left between them. The germline CDR1 and CDR2 sequences are MDHEN and SYDVKM. The CDR3 has 13 amino acids. CDR3 region: CASSLPLAGGYTF. The DNA of the CDR3 is TGTGCCAGCAGTTTACCCCTCGCGGGAGGCTACACCTTC.

The chain carries TRBV5-1 and TRBJ1-6; unclear D gene. Trimming stripped 0 bases from V and 7 bases from J, with 8 bases between. Per germline, CDR1 SGHRS and CDR2 YFSETQ. The CDR3 has 14 residues. The CDR3 protein is CASSLEGGNSPLHF. Written as DNA, the CDR3 is TGCGCCAGCAGCTTGGAAGGAGGAAATTCACCCCTCCACTTT.